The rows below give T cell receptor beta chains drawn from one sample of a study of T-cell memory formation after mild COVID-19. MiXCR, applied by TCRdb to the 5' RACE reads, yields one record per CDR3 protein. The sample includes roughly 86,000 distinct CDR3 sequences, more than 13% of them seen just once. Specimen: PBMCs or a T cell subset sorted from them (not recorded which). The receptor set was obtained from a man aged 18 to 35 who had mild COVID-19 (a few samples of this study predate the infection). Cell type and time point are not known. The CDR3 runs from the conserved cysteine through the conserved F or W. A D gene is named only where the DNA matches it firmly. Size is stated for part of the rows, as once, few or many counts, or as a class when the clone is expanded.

CASSEDLSGGTDTQYF TGTGCCAGCAGTGAAGATCTTAGCGGAGGCACAGATACGCAGTATTTT TRBJ2-3 . . TRBV6-1
CASSLSVNTGELFF TGTGCCAGCAGTTTGTCCGTGAACACCGGGGAGCTGTTTTTT TRBJ2-2 many . TRBV27
CASSAPGGTSGGDTQYF TGTGCCAGCAGCGCACCCGGCGGGACTAGCGGGGGAGATACGCAGTATTTT TRBJ2-3 . TRBD2 TRBV11-2
CASSSPLPSLQETQYF TGTGCCAGCAGCTCCCCTTTGCCTAGCCTCCAAGAGACCCAGTACTTC TRBJ2-5 few . TRBV7-9
CASSPIAGAETQYF TGCGCCAGCAGCCCCATAGCGGGAGCAGAGACCCAGTACTTC TRBJ2-5 many TRBD2 TRBV4-3
CASSYTPAADTQYF TGTGCCAGCAGTTATACGCCCGCGGCGGATACGCAGTATTTT TRBJ2-3 few . TRBV6-5
CASSNGILGRGGSGSGNTIYF TGTGCCAGCAGTAATGGGATTCTGGGACGGGGAGGTTCCGGCTCTGGAAACACCATATATTTT TRBJ1-3 . . TRBV7-9
CASSTSGFPLDALHF TGCGCCAGCAGCACATCAGGGTTTCCGCTCGATGCCCTCCACTTT TRBJ1-6 . . TRBV5-1
CATSSPLIPF TGTGCCACCAGCAGCCCCCTGATACCTTTT TRBJ1-1 few . TRBV15
CASSQGQGAGNTIYF TGCGCCAGCAGCCAGGGTCAGGGGGCAGGAAACACCATATATTTT TRBJ1-3 few TRBD1 TRBV4-1
CASSYSGQSNQPQHF TGTGCCAGCAGTTACTCTGGACAGAGCAATCAGCCCCAGCATTTT TRBJ1-5 few . TRBV6-5
CASSQARGGRAADTQYF TGCGCCAGCAGCCAAGCCCGGGGGGGCCGGGCGGCAGATACGCAGTATTTT TRBJ2-3 . TRBD2 TRBV4-1
CASRYPGSLGGTQYF TGTGCCAGCAGATATCCGGGCTCTTTAGGGGGGACCCAGTACTTC TRBJ2-5 few . TRBV7-8
CASSLFLSNTGELFF TGTGCCAGCAGCTTATTTTTATCGAACACCGGGGAGCTGTTTTTT TRBJ2-2 few . TRBV5-6
CASSLAASTNYGYTF TGTGCCAGCAGCTTAGCGGCCAGCACTAACTATGGCTACACCTTC TRBJ1-2 few . TRBV7-9
CSARDGYTGELFF TGCAGTGCTAGAGATGGGTACACCGGGGAGCTGTTTTTT TRBJ2-2 . . TRBV20-1
CASSPQDSYEQYF TGTGCCAGCAGCCCCCAGGACAGCTACGAGCAGTACTTC TRBJ2-7 . . TRBV12-3/TRBV12-4
CASSFGPDTQYF TGTGCCAGCAGTTTTGGCCCAGATACGCAGTATTTT TRBJ2-3 few . TRBV12-3/TRBV12-4
CSARDPRGLTEAFF TGCAGTGCTAGAGATCCCAGGGGGCTCACTGAAGCTTTCTTT TRBJ1-1 few TRBD1 TRBV20-1
CSAKPGGGTDTQYF TGCAGTGCGAAGCCGGGAGGGGGCACAGATACGCAGTATTTT TRBJ2-3 . TRBD2 TRBV20-1
CASSLVGRVADTQYF TGTGCCAGCAGCTTAGTGGGCAGGGTGGCAGATACGCAGTATTTT TRBJ2-3 few . TRBV7-9
CASSYRRGLSYEQYF TGTGCCAGCAGTTACCGGAGGGGGCTCTCCTACGAGCAGTACTTC TRBJ2-7 many . TRBV6-5
CASSLAPSDGGYTF TGTGCCAGCAGCTTAGCGCCGTCGGATGGTGGCTACACCTTC TRBJ1-2 . . TRBV7-9
CASGSGASEAFF TGTGCTAGTGGTTCGGGGGCGTCTGAAGCTTTCTTT TRBJ1-1 . . TRBV12-5
CASSLENLYEQYF TGTGCCAGCAGTTTAGAGAACCTATACGAGCAGTACTTC TRBJ2-7 . . TRBV28
CASSQGRGELFF TGCGCCAGCAGCCAGGGTCGGGGGGAGCTGTTTTTT TRBJ2-2 few . TRBV4-1
CASSQRQFGEKLFF TGCGCCAGCAGTCAGCGACAGTTCGGGGAAAAACTGTTTTTT TRBJ1-4 . . TRBV5-1
CSARGDRADTQYF TGCAGTGCTAGAGGGGACAGGGCAGATACGCAGTATTTT TRBJ2-3 medium-sized TRBD1 TRBV20-1
CASSLGLTDGYTF TGCGCCAGCAGCTTGGGATTAACTGACGGCTACACCTTC TRBJ1-2 . . TRBV5-1
CASSPYYLAGGPNEQFF TGTGCCAGCAGCCCATACTACCTAGCGGGGGGGCCCAATGAGCAGTTCTTC TRBJ2-1 . TRBD2 TRBV7-9
CASSPAGFTYEQYF TGTGCCAGCAGCCCGGCAGGGTTCACCTACGAGCAGTACTTC TRBJ2-7 . . TRBV6-5
CASSSTGVYGDTEAFF TGTGCCAGCAGCTCAACAGGGGTGTATGGGGACACTGAAGCTTTCTTT TRBJ1-1 . TRBD1 TRBV11-2
CASSLRASQETQYF TGTGCCAGCAGTTTACGCGCCAGTCAAGAGACCCAGTACTTC TRBJ2-5 . . TRBV12-3/TRBV12-4
CASRDWESSGANVLTF TGTGCCAGCAGGGATTGGGAATCCTCTGGGGCCAACGTCCTGACTTTC TRBJ2-6 . . TRBV11-2
CASSYFYNEQFF TGTGCCAGCAGTTACTTCTACAATGAGCAGTTCTTC TRBJ2-1 . . TRBV6-2/TRBV6-3
CASSSPGQGVHEQYF TGCGCCAGCAGCTCTCCGGGACAGGGAGTCCACGAGCAGTACTTC TRBJ2-7 . TRBD1 TRBV5-1
CAWDRGYGYTF TGTGCCTGGGACAGGGGCTATGGCTACACCTTC TRBJ1-2 . TRBD1 TRBV30
CASSQIGTQDEKLFF TGCGCCAGCAGCCAAATTGGGACACAAGACGAAAAACTGTTTTTT TRBJ1-4 . . TRBV4-1
CASSVEGAYGYTF TGTGCCAGCAGCGTAGAAGGGGCCTATGGCTACACCTTC TRBJ1-2 . . TRBV9
CASSLAGEQYF TGTGCCAGCAGCTTAGCGGGCGAGCAGTACTTC TRBJ2-7 many . TRBV7-9
CASSPGQGARYNEQFF TGTGCCAGCAGCCCAGGACAGGGGGCGAGGTACAATGAGCAGTTCTTC TRBJ2-1 few TRBD1 TRBV7-9
CASSLEGPFTDTQYF TGTGCCAGCAGCTTGGAGGGACCCTTCACAGATACGCAGTATTTT TRBJ2-3 . . TRBV5-6
CASSQDARSDEQYF TGCGCCAGCAGCCAAGACGCCAGGAGCGACGAGCAGTACTTC TRBJ2-7 . . TRBV4-3
CASSPKSPGDLSDTQYF TGCGCCAGCAGCCCCAAGTCGCCAGGGGACCTCTCCGATACGCAGTATTTT TRBJ2-3 many . TRBV4-3
CASSPVYGATETQYF TGTGCCAGCAGCCCTGTTTACGGGGCAACAGAGACCCAGTACTTC TRBJ2-5 few . TRBV7-9
CASGFRGSSYAGELFF TGCGCCAGCGGGTTCAGGGGTTCCTCCTACGCCGGGGAGCTGTTTTTT TRBJ2-2 . . TRBV5-1
CASSQERAYNEQFF TGCGCCAGCAGCCAAGAACGGGCTTACAATGAGCAGTTCTTC TRBJ2-1 few . TRBV4-3
CASSRTQGGEQYF TGTGCCAGCAGTCGTACCCAGGGGGGCGAGCAGTACTTC TRBJ2-7 . . TRBV6-6
CASSHWGEDQPQHF TGTGCCAGCAGCCATTGGGGCGAGGATCAGCCCCAGCATTTT TRBJ1-5 few . TRBV7-2